This T cell receptor (beta chain) was captured by sequencing in a study of shared clonotypes between healthy human individuals. About the study: The cohort had two women and a few men, ages 18 to 49.

Sequenced by immunoSEQ multiplex PCR; TCRdb stores in-frame clones only, minus some. The sample shows under 1 million clones, 92% of them seen only once. It was CD45RO-negative cells, positively selected for CCR7, that made up naive CD8 cells, with terminally differentiated effector memory CD45RA+ cells excluded. The sample holds one count of this clone. The clonotype originates from a man aged 30 to 39 in good health. Material: naive CD8+ T cells sorted from blood.

CDR3 sequence reads: CASSEYGGAKNIQYF. In nucleotides, the CDR3 is TGTGCCAGCAGTGAATATGGGGGAGCCAAAAACATTCAGTACTTC. The J gene is TRBJ2-4, the V gene TRBV2, with D possibly called TRBD1 or TRBD2 (5 bases each). The CDR3 contains 15 residues. Germline loops: CDR1 SNHLY, CDR2 FYNNEI. V was shortened by 2 bases and J by 0 bases, with 8 bases between the two germline ends. The full variable domain, rest sourced from reference TRBV2 and TRBJ2-4, is EPEVTQTPSHQVTQMGQEVILRCVPISNHLYFYWYRQILGQKVEFLVSFYNNEISEKSEIFDDQFSVERPDGSNFTLKIRSTKLEDSAMYFCASSEYGGAKNIQYFGAGTRLSVL.